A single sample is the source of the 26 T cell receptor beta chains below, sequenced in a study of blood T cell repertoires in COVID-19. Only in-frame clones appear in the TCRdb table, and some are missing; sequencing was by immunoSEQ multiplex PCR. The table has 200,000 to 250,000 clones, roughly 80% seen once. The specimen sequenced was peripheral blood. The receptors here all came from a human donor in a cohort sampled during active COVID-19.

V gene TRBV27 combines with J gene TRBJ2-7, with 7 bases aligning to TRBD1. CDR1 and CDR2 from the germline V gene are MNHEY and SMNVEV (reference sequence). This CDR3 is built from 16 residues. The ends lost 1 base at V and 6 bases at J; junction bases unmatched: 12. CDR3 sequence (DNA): TGTGCCAGCAGTTTATTGTCTGGGTCCAGGGGGTTCGAGCAGTACTTC. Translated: CASSLLSGSRGFEQYF.

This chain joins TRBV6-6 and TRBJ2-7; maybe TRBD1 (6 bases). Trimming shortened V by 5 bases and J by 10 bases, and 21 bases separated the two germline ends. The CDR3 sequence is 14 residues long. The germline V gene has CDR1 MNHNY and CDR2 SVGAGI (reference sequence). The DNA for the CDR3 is TGTGCCAGCAGTCAGACCACAGGGTCCTCGGACCAGTACTTC. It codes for CASSQTTGSSDQYF.

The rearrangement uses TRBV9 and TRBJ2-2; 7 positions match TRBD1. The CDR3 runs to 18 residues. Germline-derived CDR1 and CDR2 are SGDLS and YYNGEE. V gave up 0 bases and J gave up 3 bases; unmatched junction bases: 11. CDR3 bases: TGTGCCAGCAGCGTAGCTACAAGGGGGCGGGTGGACACCGGGGAGCTGTTTTTT. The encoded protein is CASSVATRGRVDTGELFF.

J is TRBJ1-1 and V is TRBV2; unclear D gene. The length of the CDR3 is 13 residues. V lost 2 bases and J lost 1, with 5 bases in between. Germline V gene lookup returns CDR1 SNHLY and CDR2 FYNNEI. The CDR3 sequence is CASSELENTEAFF. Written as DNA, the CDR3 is TGTGCCAGCAGTGAATTAGAGAACACTGAAGCTTTCTTT. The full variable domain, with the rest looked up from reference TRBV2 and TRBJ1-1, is EPEVTQTPSHQVTQMGQEVILRCVPISNHLYFYWYRQILGQKVEFLVSFYNNEISEKSEIFDDQFSVERPDGSNFTLKIRSTKLEDSAMYFCASSELENTEAFFGQGTRLTVV.

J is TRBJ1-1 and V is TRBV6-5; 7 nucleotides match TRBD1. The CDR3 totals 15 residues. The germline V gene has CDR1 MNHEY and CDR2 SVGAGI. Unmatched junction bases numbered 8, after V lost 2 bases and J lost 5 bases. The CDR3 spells CASSYEGAGGTEAFF. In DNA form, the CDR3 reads TGTGCCAGCAGTTACGAGGGGGCGGGAGGGACTGAAGCTTTCTTT.

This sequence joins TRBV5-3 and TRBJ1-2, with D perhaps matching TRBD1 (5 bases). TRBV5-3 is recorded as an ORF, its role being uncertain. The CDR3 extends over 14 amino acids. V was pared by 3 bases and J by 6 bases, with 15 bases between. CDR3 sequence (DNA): TGTGCCAGAAGCTGGGCGGGGGTCCGGGATGGCTACACCTTC. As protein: CARSWAGVRDGYTF.

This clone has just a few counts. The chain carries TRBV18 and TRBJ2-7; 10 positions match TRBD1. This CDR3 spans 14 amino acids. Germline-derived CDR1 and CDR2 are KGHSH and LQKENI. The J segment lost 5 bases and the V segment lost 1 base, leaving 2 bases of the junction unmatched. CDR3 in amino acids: CASSPRQGANEQYF. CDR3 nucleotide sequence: TGTGCCAGCTCACCACGACAGGGGGCTAACGAGCAGTACTTC.

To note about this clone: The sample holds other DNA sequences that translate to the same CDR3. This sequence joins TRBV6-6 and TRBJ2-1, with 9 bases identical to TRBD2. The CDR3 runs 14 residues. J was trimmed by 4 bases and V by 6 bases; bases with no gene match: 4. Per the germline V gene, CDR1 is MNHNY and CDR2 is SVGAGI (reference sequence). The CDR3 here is CASRSSGTYNEQFF. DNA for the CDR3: TGTGCCAGCAGGTCTAGCGGGACTTACAATGAGCAGTTCTTC.

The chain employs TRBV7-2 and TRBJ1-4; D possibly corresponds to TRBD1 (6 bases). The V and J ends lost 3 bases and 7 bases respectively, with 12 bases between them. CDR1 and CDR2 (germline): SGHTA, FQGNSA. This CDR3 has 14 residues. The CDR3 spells CASSFGGAGEKLFF. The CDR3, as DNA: TGTGCCAGCAGCTTTGGGGGGGCCGGTGAAAAACTGTTTTTT.

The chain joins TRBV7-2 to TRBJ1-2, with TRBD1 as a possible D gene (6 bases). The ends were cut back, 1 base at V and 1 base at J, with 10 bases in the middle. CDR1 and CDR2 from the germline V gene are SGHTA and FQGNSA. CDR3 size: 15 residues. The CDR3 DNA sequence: TGTGCCAGCAGCTTAGAAGGGGGGGGTAACTATGGCTACACCTTC. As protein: CASSLEGGGNYGYTF.

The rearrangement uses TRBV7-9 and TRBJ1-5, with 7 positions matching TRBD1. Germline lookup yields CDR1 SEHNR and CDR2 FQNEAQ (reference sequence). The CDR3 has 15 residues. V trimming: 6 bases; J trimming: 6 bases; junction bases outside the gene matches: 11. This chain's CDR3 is CASSMTGKGAQPQHF. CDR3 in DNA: TGTGCCAGCAGTATGACAGGGAAAGGAGCTCAGCCCCAGCATTTT.

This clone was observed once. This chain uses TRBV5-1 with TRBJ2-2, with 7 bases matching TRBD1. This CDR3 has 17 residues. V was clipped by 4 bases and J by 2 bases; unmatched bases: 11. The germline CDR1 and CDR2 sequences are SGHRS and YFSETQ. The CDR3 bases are TGCGCCAGCAGCCCTAGGGGGACAGTCTTAAACACCGGGGAGCTGTTTTTT. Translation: CASSPRGTVLNTGELFF.

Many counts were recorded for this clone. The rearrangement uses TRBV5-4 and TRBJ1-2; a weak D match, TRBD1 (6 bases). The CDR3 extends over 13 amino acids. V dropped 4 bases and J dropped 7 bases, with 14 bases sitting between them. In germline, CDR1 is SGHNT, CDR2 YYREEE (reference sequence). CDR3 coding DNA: TGTGCCAGCAGCCCGACAGGACCCCTTGGCTACACCTTC. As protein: CASSPTGPLGYTF.

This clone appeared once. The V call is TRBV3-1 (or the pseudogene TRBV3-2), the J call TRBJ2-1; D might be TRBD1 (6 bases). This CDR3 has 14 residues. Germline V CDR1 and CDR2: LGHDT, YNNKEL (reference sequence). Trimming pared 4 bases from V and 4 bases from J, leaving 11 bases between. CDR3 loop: CASSLRQGYNEQFF. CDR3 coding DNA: TGTGCCAGCAGCCTACGTCAGGGGTACAATGAGCAGTTCTTC.

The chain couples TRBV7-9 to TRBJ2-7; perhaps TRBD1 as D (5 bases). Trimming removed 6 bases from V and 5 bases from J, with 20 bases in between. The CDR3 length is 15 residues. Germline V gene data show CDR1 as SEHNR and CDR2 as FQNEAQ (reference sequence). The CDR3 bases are TGTGCCAGCAGACTCGACAGACTTCTATGGCACGAGCAGTACTTC. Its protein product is CASRLDRLLWHEQYF.

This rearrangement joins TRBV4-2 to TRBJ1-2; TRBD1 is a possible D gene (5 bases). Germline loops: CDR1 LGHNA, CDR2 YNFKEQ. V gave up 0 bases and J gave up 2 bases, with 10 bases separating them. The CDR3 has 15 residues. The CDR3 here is CASSQEEQVNYGYTF. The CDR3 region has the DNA TGTGCCAGCAGCCAAGAAGAACAGGTCAACTATGGCTACACCTTC.

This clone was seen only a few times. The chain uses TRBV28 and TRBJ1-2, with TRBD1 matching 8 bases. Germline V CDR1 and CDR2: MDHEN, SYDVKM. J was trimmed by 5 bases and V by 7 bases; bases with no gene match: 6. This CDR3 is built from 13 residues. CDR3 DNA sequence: TGTGCCAGCACCTCAGGGGGCCCATATGGCTACACCTTC. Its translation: CASTSGGPYGYTF.

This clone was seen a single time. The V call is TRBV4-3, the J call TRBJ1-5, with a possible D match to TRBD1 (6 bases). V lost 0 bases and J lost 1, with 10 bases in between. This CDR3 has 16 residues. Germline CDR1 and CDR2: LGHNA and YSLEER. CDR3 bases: TGCGCCAGCAGCCAAGATCACAGGGCCAGCAATCAGCCCCAGCATTTT. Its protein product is CASSQDHRASNQPQHF.

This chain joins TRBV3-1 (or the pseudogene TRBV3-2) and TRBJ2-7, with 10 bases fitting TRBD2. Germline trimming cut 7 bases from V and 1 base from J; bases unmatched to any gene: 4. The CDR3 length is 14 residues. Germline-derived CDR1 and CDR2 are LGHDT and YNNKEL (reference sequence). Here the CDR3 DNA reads TGTGCCAGCACCGTAGCGGGAGGATCCTACGAGCAGTACTTC. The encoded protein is CASTVAGGSYEQYF.

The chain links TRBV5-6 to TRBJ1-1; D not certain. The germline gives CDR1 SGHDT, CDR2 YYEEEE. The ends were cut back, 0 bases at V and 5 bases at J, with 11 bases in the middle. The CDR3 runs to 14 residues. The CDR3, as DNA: TGTGCCAGCAGCTTGGGTCAGATCCTGACTGAAGCTTTCTTT. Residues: CASSLGQILTEAFF. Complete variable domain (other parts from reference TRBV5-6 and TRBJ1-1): DAGVTQSPTHLIKTRGQQVTLRCSPKSGHDTVSWYQQALGQGPQFIFQYYEEEERQRGNFPDRFSGHQFPNYSSELNVNALLLGDSALYLCASSLGQILTEAFFGQGTRLTVV.

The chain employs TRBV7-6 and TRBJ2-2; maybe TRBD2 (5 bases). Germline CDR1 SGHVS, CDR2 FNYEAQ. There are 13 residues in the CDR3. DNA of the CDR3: TGTGTGAGCGGCGGAGGGAACACCGGGGAGCTGTTTTTT. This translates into CVSGGGNTGELFF.

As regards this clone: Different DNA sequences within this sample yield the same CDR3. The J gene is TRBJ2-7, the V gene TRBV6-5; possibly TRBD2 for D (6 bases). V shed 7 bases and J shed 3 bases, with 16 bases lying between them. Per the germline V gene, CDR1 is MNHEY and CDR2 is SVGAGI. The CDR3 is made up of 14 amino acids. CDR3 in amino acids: CASILRGLRYEQYF. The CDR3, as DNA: TGTGCCAGCATCCTCCGGGGACTCCGCTACGAGCAGTACTTC.

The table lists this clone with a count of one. DNA for the CDR3: TGTGCCAGCAGTACAGGGGGCAACTATGGCTACACCTTC. This encodes CASSTGGNYGYTF. V usage is TRBV6-2 or TRBV6-3 and J usage is TRBJ1-2, with TRBD1 matching 9 bases. CDR1 and CDR2 from the germline V gene are MNHEY and SVGEGT. V was pared by 5 bases and J by 2 bases, with 0 bases of the junction left unmatched. This CDR3 contains 13 residues.

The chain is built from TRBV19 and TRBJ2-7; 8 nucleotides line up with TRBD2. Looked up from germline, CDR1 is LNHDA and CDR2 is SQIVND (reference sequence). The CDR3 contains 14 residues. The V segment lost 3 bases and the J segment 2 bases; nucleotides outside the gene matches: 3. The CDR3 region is CASSIGRGAYEQYF. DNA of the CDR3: TGTGCCAGTAGTATCGGGCGGGGGGCCTACGAGCAGTACTTC.

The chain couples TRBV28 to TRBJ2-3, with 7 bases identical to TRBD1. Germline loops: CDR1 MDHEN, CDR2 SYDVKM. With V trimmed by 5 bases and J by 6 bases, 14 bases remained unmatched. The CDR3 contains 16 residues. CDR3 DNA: TGTGCCAGCAGTACACTTAAACGGACAGGCGGGGATACGCAGTATTTT. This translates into CASSTLKRTGGDTQYF.

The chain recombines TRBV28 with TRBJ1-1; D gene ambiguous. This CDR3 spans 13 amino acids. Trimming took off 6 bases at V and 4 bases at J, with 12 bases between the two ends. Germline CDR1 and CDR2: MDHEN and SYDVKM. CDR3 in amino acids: CASRLPPGTEAFF. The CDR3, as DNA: TGTGCCAGCAGACTCCCTCCAGGCACTGAAGCTTTCTTT.